These T cell receptor beta chains were read from a single sample in a study of Graves' ophthalmopathy and Graves' hyperthyroidism. TCRdb processed the multiplex PCR reads anew with MiXCR; each CDR3 protein has one entry. This sample carries hundreds of thousands of distinct CDR3 sequences, 15% of them seen once, and the ten largest clones take 5.5% to 7%. Input material: peripheral blood. The source of these receptors is a woman aged 18-30 years with stable Graves' hyperthyroidism. Both conserved end residues are part of each CDR3. D genes are given only for firm matches. Some rows mark clone size as missing; the rest say once, few, many or name a class of expanded clone.

cdr3_nt cdr3_aa j_call v_call clone_size d_call
TGTGCCAGCATGCTTCACTACGAGCAGTACTTC CASMLHYEQYF TRBJ2-7 TRBV12-3/TRBV12-4 many .
TGTGCCAGCAGCCCTTTCATTCAAGTTAACTATGGCTACACCTTC CASSPFIQVNYGYTF TRBJ1-2 TRBV6-1 few .
TGTGCCAGTAGTACCCCTCCGGGAACAGGCTTTAATTCACCCCTCCACTTT CASSTPPGTGFNSPLHF TRBJ1-6 TRBV19 . .
TGTGCCACCGCTTTTTTGCAGGGCACTGAAGCTTTCTTT CATAFLQGTEAFF TRBJ1-1 TRBV5-8 many .
TGTGCCAGCAAAGAGAGAAACTCCTACGAGCAGTACTTC CASKERNSYEQYF TRBJ2-7 TRBV12-3/TRBV12-4 . .
TGCAGTGCTAGAGTTAGGAAAGGGGAGAACACTGAAGCTTTCTTT CSARVRKGENTEAFF TRBJ1-1 TRBV20-1 many .
TGTGCCAGCAGTCAGGGTCCTACCGGGGAGCTGTTTTTT CASSQGPTGELFF TRBJ2-2 TRBV12-3/TRBV12-4 many .
TGCGCCAGCAGCTTGGGACATGGCTACACCTTC CASSLGHGYTF TRBJ1-2 TRBV5-1 many .
TGTGCCAGCAGGGACACAGGGAATGGCTACACCTTC CASRDTGNGYTF TRBJ1-2 TRBV2 many .
TGCGCCAGCAGCTTAGCAAGGGCGGAAGGCTACACCTTC CASSLARAEGYTF TRBJ1-2 TRBV5-1 many .
TGTGCCAGCAGCTCCTCAGGGATTGATGGCTACACCTTC CASSSSGIDGYTF TRBJ1-2 TRBV11-3 many .
TGTGCCAGCAGGAGTACAGGGATCGTCTATGGCTACACCTTC CASRSTGIVYGYTF TRBJ1-2 TRBV6-5 many .
TGTGCCAGCAGCTTATTAGACAGGATGAACACCGGGGAGCTGTTTTTT CASSLLDRMNTGELFF TRBJ2-2 TRBV13 many .
TGTGCCAGCAGCCAAGGGACTTTAGGTGGCTACACCTTC CASSQGTLGGYTF TRBJ1-2 TRBV3-1 . .
TGTGCCAGTTCACAGGGCGAGAACACTGAAGCTTTCTTT CASSQGENTEAFF TRBJ1-1 TRBV6-1 . .
TGTGCCAGCAGCTCAGACGTGGGGAGGGCCGGCCAGCCCCAGCATTTT CASSSDVGRAGQPQHF TRBJ1-5 TRBV5-5 few .
TGCGCCAGCAGCCAAGATCCAGCGGGAGCAACCTACGAGCAGTACTTC CASSQDPAGATYEQYF TRBJ2-7 TRBV4-1 . TRBD2
TGTGCCAGCAGTTACACGCAGCCTTCCTACGAGCAGTACTTC CASSYTQPSYEQYF TRBJ2-7 TRBV6-5 many .
TGCGCCAGCAGCCTCGATGGGGGCCATGGAAGCACTGAAGCTTTCTTT CASSLDGGHGSTEAFF TRBJ1-1 TRBV5-1 many .
TGCGCCAGCAGCTCCCTTGGGGTGGGCCTCTACGAGCAGTACTTC CASSSLGVGLYEQYF TRBJ2-7 TRBV5-1 . .
TGTGCCAGCAGTTTCAGTGTTTGGTCCCAGCATTTT CASSFSVWSQHF TRBJ1-5 TRBV12-3/TRBV12-4 . .
TGTGCCAGCAGGCCCGACAGTCTGAATGGCTACACCTTC CASRPDSLNGYTF TRBJ1-2 TRBV2 . .
TGTGCCAGCAGCCAACAGGGGGCCGGCGGCACTGAAGCTTTCTTT CASSQQGAGGTEAFF TRBJ1-1 TRBV3-1 few TRBD1
TGTGCCAGCAGAGACACAGGGGGCACTGAAGCTTTCTTT CASRDTGGTEAFF TRBJ1-1 TRBV6-2/TRBV6-3 many TRBD1
TGTGCCAGCAGTTTACTAGACGGTACAAGCTCCTACGAGCAGTACTTC CASSLLDGTSSYEQYF TRBJ2-7 TRBV12-3/TRBV12-4 few .
TGCAGCGTTGTCAAGGGGGGCATCGCCCCTGAAGCTTTCTTT CSVVKGGIAPEAFF TRBJ1-1 TRBV29-1 many .
TGTGCCAGCAGCCAAGATGTAGGGTTGGGGACCCAGTACTTC CASSQDVGLGTQYF TRBJ2-5 TRBV3-1 many .
TGTGCCAGCAGTTTATACGTCAGTTACCCCTACGAGCAGTACTTC CASSLYVSYPYEQYF TRBJ2-7 TRBV27 . .
TGCAGTGCTACCCCCGGGACTAGCGGGGAGACCCAGTACTTC CSATPGTSGETQYF TRBJ2-5 TRBV20-1 many TRBD2
TGTGCCACCAGTGGCCCGGGACAGGGGAATTCTGGGGCCAACGTCCTGACTTTC CATSGPGQGNSGANVLTF TRBJ2-6 TRBV24-1 few TRBD1
TGTGCCAGCAGTTACGATAGCCTCCGGGACACTGAAGCTTTCTTT CASSYDSLRDTEAFF TRBJ1-1 TRBV6-2/TRBV6-3 . .
TGCAGCGTCGCAACGTCTGGGGCCAACGTCCTGACTTTC CSVATSGANVLTF TRBJ2-6 TRBV29-1 many .
TGTGCCAGCAGTCATCTGACCGGGACTGACGGCTACACCTTC CASSHLTGTDGYTF TRBJ1-2 TRBV27 many .
TGTGCCAGCAGCGCTGCCAGGGCGGGTTCACCCCTCCACTTT CASSAARAGSPLHF TRBJ1-6 TRBV9 . .
TGTGCCAGCTCACACGGACAAGGTGCCGTGAACACTGAAGCTTTCTTT CASSHGQGAVNTEAFF TRBJ1-1 TRBV18 many .
TGTGCCAGCAGTGGAAGGACACAGAATCAGCCCCAGCATTTT CASSGRTQNQPQHF TRBJ1-5 TRBV6-1 many .
TGTGCCAGCAGTATCTTCGGGGTCGGGTCCACTGAAGCTTTCTTT CASSIFGVGSTEAFF TRBJ1-1 TRBV12-3/TRBV12-4 many .